One sample yielded the 3 T cell receptor beta chains listed below, sequenced in a study of identical twins. TCRdb processed the 5' RACE reads anew with MiXCR; each CDR3 protein has one entry. This table holds about 530,000 distinct CDR3 sequences, approximately 20% found once. In addition, the sample was reused for a study of yellow fever vaccine responses in identical twins.

Specimen: CD4+ T cells sorted from blood. All receptors come from a woman in her late teens or twenties in good health.

Only a few counts were recorded for this clonotype. The chain employs TRBV6-1 and TRBJ1-6; D is perhaps TRBD1 (5 bases). CDR1 and CDR2 (germline): MNHNS, SASEGT. The CDR3 runs 14 residues. The V gene lost 5 bases and the J gene lost 7 bases, with 12 bases spanning the gap. Written as DNA, the CDR3 is TGTGCCAGCAGTCTAGGGGTGCCGAATTCACCCCTCCACTTT. Its translation: CASSLGVPNSPLHF.

The chain combines TRBV25-1 with TRBJ2-2; 8 nucleotides align to TRBD2. The J segment lost 4 bases and the V segment lost 3 bases, leaving 16 bases of the junction unmatched. CDR3 length: 19 amino acids. CDR1 is MGHDK and CDR2 is SYGVNS in the germline V gene. CDR3 bases: TGTGCCAGCAGTGAGGGCGGGGGGCGCCGGGGAGTTGGCACCGGGGAGCTGTTTTTT. Residues: CASSEGGGRRGVGTGELFF.

This clonotype occurred a few times. The chain uses TRBV12-3 or TRBV12-4 and TRBJ2-1; 8 bases fit TRBD1. The CDR3 contains 16 residues. Trimming removed 2 bases from V and 9 bases from J; junction bases left unmatched: 12. For the CDR3, the DNA is TGTGCCAGCAGTTTATTTAGCGGACAGGGTCACGTTGAGCAGTTCTTC. Its translation is CASSLFSGQGHVEQFF.